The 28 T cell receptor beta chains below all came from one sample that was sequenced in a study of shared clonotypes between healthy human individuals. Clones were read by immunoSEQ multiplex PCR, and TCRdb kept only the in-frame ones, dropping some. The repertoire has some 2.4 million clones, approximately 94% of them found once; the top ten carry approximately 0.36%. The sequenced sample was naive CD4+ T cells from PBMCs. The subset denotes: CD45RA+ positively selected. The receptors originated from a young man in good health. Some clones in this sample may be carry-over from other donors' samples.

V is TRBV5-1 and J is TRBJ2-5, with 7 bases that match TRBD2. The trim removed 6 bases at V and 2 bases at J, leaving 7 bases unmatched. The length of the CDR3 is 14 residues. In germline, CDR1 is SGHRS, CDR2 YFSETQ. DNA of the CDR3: TGCGCCAGCATCCTCGGGACTACTCAAGAGACCCAGTACTTC. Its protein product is CASILGTTQETQYF.

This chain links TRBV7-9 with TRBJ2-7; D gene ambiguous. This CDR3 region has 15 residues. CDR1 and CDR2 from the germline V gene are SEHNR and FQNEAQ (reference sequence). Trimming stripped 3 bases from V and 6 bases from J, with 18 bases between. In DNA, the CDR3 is TGTGCCAGCAGCTTTCTACAAGGGTCAATATCCGAGCAGTACTTC. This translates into CASSFLQGSISEQYF.

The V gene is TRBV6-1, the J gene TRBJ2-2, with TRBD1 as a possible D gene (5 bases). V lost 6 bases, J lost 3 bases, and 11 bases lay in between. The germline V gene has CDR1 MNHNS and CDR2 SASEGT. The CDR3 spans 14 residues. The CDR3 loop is CASSPGLYTGELFF. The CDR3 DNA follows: TGTGCCAGCAGCCCAGGGTTATACACCGGGGAGCTGTTTTTT.

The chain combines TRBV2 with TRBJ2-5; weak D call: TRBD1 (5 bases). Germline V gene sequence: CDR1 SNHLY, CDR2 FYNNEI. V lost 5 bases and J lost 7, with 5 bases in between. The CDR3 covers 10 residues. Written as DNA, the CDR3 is TGTGCCAGCAGTACAGGGACCCAGTACTTC. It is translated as CASSTGTQYF.

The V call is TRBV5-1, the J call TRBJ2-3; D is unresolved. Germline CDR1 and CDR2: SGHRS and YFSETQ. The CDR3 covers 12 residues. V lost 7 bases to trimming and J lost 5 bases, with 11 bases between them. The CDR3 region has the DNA TGCGCCAGCGGGATAGCAGGAGATACGCAGTATTTT. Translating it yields CASGIAGDTQYF.

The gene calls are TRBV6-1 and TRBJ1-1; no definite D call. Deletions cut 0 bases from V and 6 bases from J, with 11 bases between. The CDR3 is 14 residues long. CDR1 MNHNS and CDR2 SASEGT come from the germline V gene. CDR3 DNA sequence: TGTGCCAGCAGTGAAGCTCGGAGGGAAGCTGAAGCTTTCTTT. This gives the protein CASSEARREAEAFF.

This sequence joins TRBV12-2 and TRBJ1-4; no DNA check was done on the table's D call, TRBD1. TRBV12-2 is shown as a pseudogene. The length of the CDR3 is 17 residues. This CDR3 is CASRLGQGARGYEKLFF. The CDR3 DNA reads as TGTGCAAGTCGCCTGGGGCAGGGGGCGCGGGGATATGAAAAACTGTTTTTT.

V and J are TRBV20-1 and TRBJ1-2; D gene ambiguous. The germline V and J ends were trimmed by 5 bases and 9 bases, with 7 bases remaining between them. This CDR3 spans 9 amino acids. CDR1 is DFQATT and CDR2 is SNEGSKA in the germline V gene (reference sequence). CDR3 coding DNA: TGCAGTGCTTCACCAAGCTACACCTTC. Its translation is CSASPSYTF.

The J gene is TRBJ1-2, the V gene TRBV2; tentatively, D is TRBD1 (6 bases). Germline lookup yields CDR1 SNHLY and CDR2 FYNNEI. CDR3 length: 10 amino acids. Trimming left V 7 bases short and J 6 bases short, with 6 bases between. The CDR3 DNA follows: TGTGCCAGCAAGGGGGATGGCTACACCTTC. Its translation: CASKGDGYTF.

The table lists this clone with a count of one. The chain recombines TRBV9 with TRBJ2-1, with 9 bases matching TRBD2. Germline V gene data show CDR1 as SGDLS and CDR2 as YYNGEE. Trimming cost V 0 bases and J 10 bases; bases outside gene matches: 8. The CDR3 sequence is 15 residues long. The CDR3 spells CASSVDSSGTGEQFF. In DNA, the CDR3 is TGTGCCAGCAGCGTAGATTCTAGCGGGACCGGAGAGCAGTTCTTC.

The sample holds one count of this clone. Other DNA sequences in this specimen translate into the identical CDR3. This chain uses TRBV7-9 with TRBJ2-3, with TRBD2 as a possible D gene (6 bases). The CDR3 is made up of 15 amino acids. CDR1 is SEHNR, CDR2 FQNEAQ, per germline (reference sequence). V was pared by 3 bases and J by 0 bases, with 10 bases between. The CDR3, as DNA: TGTGCCAGCAGCTTCTCCGGGACTAGCACAGATACGCAGTATTTT. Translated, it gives CASSFSGTSTDTQYF. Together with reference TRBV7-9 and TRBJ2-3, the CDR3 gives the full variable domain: DTGVSQNPRHKITKRGQNVTFRCDPISEHNRLYWYRQTLGQGPEFLTYFQNEAQLEKSRLLSDRFSAERPKGSFSTLEIQRTEQGDSAMYLCASSFSGTSTDTQYFGPGTRLTVL.

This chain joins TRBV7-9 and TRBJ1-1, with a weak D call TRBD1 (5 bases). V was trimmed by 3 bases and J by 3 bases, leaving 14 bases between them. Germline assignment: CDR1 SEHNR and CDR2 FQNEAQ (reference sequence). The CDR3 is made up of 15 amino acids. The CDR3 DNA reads TGTGCCAGCAGCTTCGTCCCCGCAGGGCACACTGAAGCTTTCTTT. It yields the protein CASSFVPAGHTEAFF. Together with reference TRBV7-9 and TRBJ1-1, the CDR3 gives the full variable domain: DTGVSQNPRHKITKRGQNVTFRCDPISEHNRLYWYRQTLGQGPEFLTYFQNEAQLEKSRLLSDRFSAERPKGSFSTLEIQRTEQGDSAMYLCASSFVPAGHTEAFFGQGTRLTVV.

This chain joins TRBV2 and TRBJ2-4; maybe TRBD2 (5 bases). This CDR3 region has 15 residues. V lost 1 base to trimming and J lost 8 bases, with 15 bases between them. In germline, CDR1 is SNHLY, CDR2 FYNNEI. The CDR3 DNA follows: TGTGCCAGCAGTGAAGAGGGTAGCAGGCGGGACATTCAGTACTTC. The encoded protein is CASSEEGSRRDIQYF. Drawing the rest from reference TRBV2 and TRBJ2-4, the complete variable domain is EPEVTQTPSHQVTQMGQEVILRCVPISNHLYFYWYRQILGQKVEFLVSFYNNEISEKSEIFDDQFSVERPDGSNFTLKIRSTKLEDSAMYFCASSEEGSRRDIQYFGAGTRLSVL.

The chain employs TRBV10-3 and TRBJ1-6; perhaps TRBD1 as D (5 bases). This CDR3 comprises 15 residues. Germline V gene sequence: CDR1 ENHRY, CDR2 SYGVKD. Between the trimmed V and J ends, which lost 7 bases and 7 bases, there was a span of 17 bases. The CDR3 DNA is TGTGCCATCACCGCCGCCAGGGCCGAAAATTCACCCCTCCACTTT. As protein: CAITAARAENSPLHF.

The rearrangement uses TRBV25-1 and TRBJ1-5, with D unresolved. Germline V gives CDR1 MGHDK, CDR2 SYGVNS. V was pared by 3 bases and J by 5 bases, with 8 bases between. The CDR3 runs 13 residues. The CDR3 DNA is TGTGCCAGCAGTGAGGACGCTTATCAGCCCCAGCATTTT. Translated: CASSEDAYQPQHF.

The CDR3 is CASSEPGGKQETQYF. In DNA, the CDR3 is TGTGCCAGCAGTGAGCCAGGTGGGAAGCAAGAGACCCAGTACTTC. The rearrangement uses TRBV2 and TRBJ2-5; D unresolved. The length of the CDR3 is 15 residues. Per the germline V gene, CDR1 is SNHLY and CDR2 is FYNNEI. V lost 3 bases and J lost 2, with 13 bases in between. Looking up the rest from reference TRBV2 and TRBJ2-5 gives the full variable domain: EPEVTQTPSHQVTQMGQEVILRCVPISNHLYFYWYRQILGQKVEFLVSFYNNEISEKSEIFDDQFSVERPDGSNFTLKIRSTKLEDSAMYFCASSEPGGKQETQYFGPGTRLLVL.

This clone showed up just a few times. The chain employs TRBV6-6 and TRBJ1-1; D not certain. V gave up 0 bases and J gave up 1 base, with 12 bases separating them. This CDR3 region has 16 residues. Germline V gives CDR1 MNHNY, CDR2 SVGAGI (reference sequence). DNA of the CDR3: TGTGCCAGCAGTTACTCCGCGGGGTTATCGAACACTGAAGCTTTCTTT. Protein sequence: CASSYSAGLSNTEAFF.

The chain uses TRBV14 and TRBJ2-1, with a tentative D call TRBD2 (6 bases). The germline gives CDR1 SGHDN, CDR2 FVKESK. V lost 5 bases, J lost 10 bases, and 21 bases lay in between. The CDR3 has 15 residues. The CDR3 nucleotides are TGTGCCAGCAGCAAAGTCGGGGGTAGGGCAAGCGAGCAGTTCTTC. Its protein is CASSKVGGRASEQFF.

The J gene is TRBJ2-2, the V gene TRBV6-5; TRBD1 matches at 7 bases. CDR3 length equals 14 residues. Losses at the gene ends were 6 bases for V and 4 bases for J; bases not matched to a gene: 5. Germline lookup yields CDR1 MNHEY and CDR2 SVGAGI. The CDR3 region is CASSRQGFTGELFF. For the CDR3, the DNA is TGTGCCAGCAGCCGACAGGGTTTCACCGGGGAGCTGTTTTTT.

CDR3 protein: CASSWGFRTGELFF. The CDR3 DNA reads TGCGCCAGCAGCTGGGGTTTTCGAACCGGGGAGCTGTTTTTT. V and J are TRBV5-1 and TRBJ2-2, with D unresolved. There are 14 residues in the CDR3. The germline V gene encodes CDR1 SGHRS and CDR2 YFSETQ. The V and J ends lost 3 bases and 5 bases respectively, with 11 bases between them.

In DNA, the CDR3 is TGCAGTGCTAGCGGGGTCTACGAGCAGTACTTC. It is translated as CSASGVYEQYF. The rearrangement joins TRBV20-1 to TRBJ2-7; TRBD2 might be the D (5 bases). This CDR3 has 11 amino acids. The germline gives CDR1 DFQATT, CDR2 SNEGSKA (reference sequence). The V end lost 3 bases, the J end lost 3 bases, and 6 bases lay between the germline ends.

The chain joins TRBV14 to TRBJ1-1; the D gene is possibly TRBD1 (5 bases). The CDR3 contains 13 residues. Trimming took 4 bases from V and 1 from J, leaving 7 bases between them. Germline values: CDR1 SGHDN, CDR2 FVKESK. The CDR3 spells CASSRTWNTEAFF. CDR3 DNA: TGTGCCAGCAGCCGGACATGGAACACTGAAGCTTTCTTT.

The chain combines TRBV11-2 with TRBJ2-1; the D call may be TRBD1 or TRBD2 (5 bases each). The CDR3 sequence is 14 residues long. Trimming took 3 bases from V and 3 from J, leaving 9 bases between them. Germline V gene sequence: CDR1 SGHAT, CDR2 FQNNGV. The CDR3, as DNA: TGTGCCAGCAGCTTTGCAGGGAGCTACAATGAGCAGTTCTTC. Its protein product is CASSFAGSYNEQFF.

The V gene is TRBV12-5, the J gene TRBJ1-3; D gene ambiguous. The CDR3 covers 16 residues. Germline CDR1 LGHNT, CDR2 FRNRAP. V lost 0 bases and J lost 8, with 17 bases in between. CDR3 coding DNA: TGTGCTAGTGGTTTGGTACTTGGCGGGCGAATAGACACCATATATTTT. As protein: CASGLVLGGRIDTIYF.

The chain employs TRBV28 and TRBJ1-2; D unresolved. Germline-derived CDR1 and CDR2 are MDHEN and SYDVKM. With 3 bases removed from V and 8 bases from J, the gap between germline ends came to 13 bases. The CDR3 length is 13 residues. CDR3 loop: CASSFLSPGGYTF. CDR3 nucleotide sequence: TGTGCCAGCAGTTTCCTCTCACCCGGGGGCTACACCTTC.

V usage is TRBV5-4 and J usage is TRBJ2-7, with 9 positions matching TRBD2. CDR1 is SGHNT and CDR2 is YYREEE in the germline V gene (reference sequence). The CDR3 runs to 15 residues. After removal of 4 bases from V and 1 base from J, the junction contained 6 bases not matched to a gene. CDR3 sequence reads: CASSAGGSGSYEQYF. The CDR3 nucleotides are TGTGCCAGCAGCGCGGGGGGGTCTGGTTCCTACGAGCAGTACTTC.

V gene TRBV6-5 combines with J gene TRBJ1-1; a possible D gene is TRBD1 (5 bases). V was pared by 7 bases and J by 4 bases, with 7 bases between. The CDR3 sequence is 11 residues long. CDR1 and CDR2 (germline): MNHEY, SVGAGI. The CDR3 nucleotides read TGTGCCAGCAAGCAGGGCACTGAAGCTTTCTTT. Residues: CASKQGTEAFF.

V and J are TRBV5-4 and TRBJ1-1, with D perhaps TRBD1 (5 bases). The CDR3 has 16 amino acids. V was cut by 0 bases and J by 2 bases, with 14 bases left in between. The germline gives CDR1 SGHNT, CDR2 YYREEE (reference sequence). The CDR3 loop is CASSLGSLRANTEAFF. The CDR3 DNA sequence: TGTGCCAGCAGCTTGGGTTCCCTCAGGGCCAACACTGAAGCTTTCTTT.